This TCR beta chain was captured by sequencing in a study of CD8 T cells in ankylosing spondylitis. General study points: Disease-linked clones proved CD8+ and comparatively uncommon in peripheral blood. Earlier studies detected some motif variants in reactive arthritis synovial fluid and blood. What appeared characteristic of ankylosing spondylitis blood was a TCR beta motif of fewer than ten highly homologous variants. Reportedly, matched ankylosing spondylitis synovial fluid was significantly enriched for disease-linked clones.

The CDR3 covers 15 residues. Trimming pared 3 bases from V and 3 bases from J, leaving 12 bases between. This clonotype was seen a few times. Its antigen is unidentified. One entry per CDR3 protein results from TCRdb running MiXCR on the 5' RACE reads. The repertoire holds over 700,000 distinct CDR3 sequences, with over 15% as singletons. This sequence was found in a male donor with ankylosing spondylitis. This rearrangement joins TRBV12-3 or TRBV12-4 to TRBJ1-5; possible D gene TRBD1, 5 bases. The sequencing input was blood, either unsorted or a sorted T cell fraction (not recorded which). The CDR3 coding sequence is TGTGCCAGCAGTTTGAAGACAGTCCCCAATCAGCCCCAGCATTTT. Amino acids: CASSLKTVPNQPQHF.